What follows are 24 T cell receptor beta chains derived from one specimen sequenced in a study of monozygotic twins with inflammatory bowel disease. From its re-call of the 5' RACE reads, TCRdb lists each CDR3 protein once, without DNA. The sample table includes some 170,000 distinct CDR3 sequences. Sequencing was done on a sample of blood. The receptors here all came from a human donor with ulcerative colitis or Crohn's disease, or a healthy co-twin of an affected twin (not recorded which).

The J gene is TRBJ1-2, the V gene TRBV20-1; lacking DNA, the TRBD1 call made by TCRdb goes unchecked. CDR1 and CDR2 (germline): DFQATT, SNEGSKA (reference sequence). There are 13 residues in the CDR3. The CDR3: CSARDGTGRGYTF.

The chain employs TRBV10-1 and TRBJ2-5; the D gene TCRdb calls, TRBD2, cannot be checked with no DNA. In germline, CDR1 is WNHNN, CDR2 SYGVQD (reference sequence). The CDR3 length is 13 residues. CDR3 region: CASSESPWETQYF.

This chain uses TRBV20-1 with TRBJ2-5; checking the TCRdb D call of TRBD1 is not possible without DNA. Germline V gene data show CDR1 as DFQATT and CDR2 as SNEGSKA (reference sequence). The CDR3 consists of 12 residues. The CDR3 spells CSARPGLETQYF.

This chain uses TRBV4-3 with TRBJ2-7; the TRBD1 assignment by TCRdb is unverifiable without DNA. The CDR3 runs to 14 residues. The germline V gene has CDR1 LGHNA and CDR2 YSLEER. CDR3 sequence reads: CASSSGTGRYEQYF.

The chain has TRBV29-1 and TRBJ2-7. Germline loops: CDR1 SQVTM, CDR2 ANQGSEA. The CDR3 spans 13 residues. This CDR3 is CSVVAQNTYEQYF.

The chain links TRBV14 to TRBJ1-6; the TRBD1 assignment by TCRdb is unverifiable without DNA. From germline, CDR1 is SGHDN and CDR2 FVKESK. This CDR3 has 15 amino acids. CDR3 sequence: CASSQDPPGRSPLHF.

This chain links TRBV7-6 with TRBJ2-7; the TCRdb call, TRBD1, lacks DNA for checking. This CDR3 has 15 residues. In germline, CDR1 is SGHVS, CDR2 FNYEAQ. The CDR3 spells CASSSARTGEYEQYF. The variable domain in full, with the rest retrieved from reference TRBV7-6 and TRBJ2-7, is GAGVSQSPRYKVTKRGQDVALRCDPISGHVSLYWYRQALGQGPEFLTYFNYEAQQDKSGLPNDRFSAERPEGSISTLTIQRTEQRDSAMYRCASSSARTGEYEQYFGPGTRLTVT.

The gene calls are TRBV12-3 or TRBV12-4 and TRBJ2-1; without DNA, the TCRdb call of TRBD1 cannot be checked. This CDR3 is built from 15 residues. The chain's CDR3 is CASSTGDSLCNEQFF.

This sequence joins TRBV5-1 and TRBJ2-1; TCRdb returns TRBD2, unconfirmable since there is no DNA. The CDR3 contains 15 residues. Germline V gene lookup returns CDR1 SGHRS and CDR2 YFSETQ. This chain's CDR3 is CASSLTGDSYNEQFF.

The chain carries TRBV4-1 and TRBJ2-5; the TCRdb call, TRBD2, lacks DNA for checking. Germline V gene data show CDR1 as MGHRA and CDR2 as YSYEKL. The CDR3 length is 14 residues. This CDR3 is CASIPRPLQETQYF.

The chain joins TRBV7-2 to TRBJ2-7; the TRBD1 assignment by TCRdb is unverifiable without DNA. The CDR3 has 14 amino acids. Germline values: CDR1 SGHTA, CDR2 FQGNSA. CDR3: CASSRRGGNYEQYF.

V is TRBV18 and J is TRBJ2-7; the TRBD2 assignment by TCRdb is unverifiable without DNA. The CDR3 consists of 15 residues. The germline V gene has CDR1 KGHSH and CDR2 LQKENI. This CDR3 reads CASSPLRREAEEQYF. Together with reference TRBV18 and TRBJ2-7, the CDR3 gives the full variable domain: NAGVMQNPRHLVRRRGQEARLRCSPMKGHSHVYWYRQLPEEGLKFMVYLQKENIIDESGMPKERFSAEFPKEGPSILRIQQVVRGDSAAYFCASSPLRREAEEQYFGPGTRLTVT.

The CDR3 region is CASSADGSNQPQHF. This chain links TRBV18 with TRBJ1-5. Germline-derived CDR1 and CDR2 are KGHSH and LQKENI. The CDR3 is made up of 14 amino acids.

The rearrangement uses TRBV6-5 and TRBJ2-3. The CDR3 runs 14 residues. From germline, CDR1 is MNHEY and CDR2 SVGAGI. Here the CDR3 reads CASSYGVSTDTQYF.

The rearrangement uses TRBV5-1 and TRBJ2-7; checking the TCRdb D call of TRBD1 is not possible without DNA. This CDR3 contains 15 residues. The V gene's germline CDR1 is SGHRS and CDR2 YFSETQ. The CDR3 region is CASSLTGQGTYEQYF.

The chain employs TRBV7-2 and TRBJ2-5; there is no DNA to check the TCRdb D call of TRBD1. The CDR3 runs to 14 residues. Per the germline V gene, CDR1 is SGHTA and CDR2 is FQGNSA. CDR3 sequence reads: CASSLDRVGETQYF.

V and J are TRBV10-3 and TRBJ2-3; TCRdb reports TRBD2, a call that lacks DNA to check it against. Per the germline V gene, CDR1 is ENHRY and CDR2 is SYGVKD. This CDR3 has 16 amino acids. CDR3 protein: CAISDTSGRSTDTQYF.

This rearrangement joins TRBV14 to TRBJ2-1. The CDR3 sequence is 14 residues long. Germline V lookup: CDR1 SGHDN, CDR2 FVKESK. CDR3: CASSQERPYNEQFF.

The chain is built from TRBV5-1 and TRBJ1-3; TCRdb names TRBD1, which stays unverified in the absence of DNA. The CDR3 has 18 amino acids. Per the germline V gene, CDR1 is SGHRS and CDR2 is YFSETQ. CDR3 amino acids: CASSSPPGTASSGNTIYF.

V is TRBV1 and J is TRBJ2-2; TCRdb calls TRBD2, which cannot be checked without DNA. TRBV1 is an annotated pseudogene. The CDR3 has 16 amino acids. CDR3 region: CTSSQDRGSNTGELFF.

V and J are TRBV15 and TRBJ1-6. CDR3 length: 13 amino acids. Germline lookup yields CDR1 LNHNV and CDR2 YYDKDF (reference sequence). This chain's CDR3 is CATSRDRNSPLHF.

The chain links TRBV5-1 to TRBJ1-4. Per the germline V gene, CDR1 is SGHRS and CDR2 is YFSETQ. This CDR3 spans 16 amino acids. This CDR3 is CASSTRLDSGDQKLFF.

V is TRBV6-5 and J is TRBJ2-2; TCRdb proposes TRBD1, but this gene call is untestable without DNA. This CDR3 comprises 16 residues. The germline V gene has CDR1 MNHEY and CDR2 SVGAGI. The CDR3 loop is CASSYSTGANTGELFF.

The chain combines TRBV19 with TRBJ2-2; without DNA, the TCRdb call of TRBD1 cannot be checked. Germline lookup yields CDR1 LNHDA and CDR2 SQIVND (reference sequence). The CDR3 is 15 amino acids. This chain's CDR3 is CASSTGQGWTGELFF. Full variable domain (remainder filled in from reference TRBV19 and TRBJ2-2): DGGITQSPKYLFRKEGQNVTLSCEQNLNHDAMYWYRQDPGQGLRLIYYSQIVNDFQKGDIAEGYSVSREKKESFPLTVTSAQKNPTAFYLCASSTGQGWTGELFFGEGSRLTVL.